These 13 T cell receptor beta chains came from one sample sequenced in a study of blood T cell repertoires in COVID-19 (dated by TCRdb to the early 2020s). The library came from the immunoSEQ multiplex PCR assay. TCRdb took over this immuneACCESS table, retaining in-frame rearrangements with V and J assigned. Such tables are incomplete; in checked studies, under half of the missing clones stem from an unresolved V gene, and the remainder is unexplained. A total of more than 150,000 clones appear in this sample, 90% of them only once. The ten largest clones add up to roughly 0.6% of the sample. Source material: peripheral blood. These receptor sequences come from a man aged 50 to 59 with acute or convalescent COVID-19.

The V call is TRBV7-9, the J call TRBJ1-1; D may be TRBD1 (6 bases). From germline, CDR1 is SEHNR and CDR2 FQNEAQ (reference sequence). V lost 5 bases and J lost 1, with 14 bases in between. The CDR3 is made up of 15 amino acids. Here the CDR3 reads CASSPVRTANTEAFF. The CDR3 coding sequence is TGTGCCAGCAGCCCAGTCAGGACAGCGAACACTGAAGCTTTCTTT.

The chain employs TRBV3-1 (or the pseudogene TRBV3-2) and TRBJ2-1; 10 bases agree with TRBD2. This CDR3 contains 15 residues. Germline V CDR1 and CDR2: LGHDT, YNNKEL (reference sequence). V dropped 4 bases and J dropped 0; count of bases not matched to a gene: 0. CDR3 residues: CASSPSGSSYNEQFF. Written as DNA, the CDR3 is TGTGCCAGCAGCCCTAGCGGGAGCTCCTACAATGAGCAGTTCTTC.

The chain is built from TRBV11-3 and TRBJ2-1; D is undetermined. V was shortened by 5 bases and J by 4 bases, with 9 bases between the two germline ends. The CDR3 covers 13 residues. CDR1 and CDR2 (germline): SGHNT, YENEEA. CDR3 region: CASSRTAYNEQFF. The CDR3 DNA sequence: TGTGCCAGCAGCCGCACAGCTTACAATGAGCAGTTCTTC.

The chain links TRBV23-1 to TRBJ2-3; the D is unclear. TRBV23-1 is sorted into the ORF group, with uncertain function. The CDR3 extends over 14 amino acids. The V and J ends lost 4 bases and 2 bases respectively, with 10 bases between them. CDR3 protein: CASSPVSITDTQYF. The CDR3 nucleotides are TGCGCCAGCAGTCCCGTCTCTATCACAGATACGCAGTATTTT.

The chain uses TRBV3-1 (or the pseudogene TRBV3-2) and TRBJ2-5, with a tentative D call TRBD1 (5 bases). Germline V gives CDR1 LGHDT, CDR2 YNNKEL (reference sequence). This CDR3 contains 14 residues. V gave up 2 bases and J gave up 1 base, with 8 bases separating them. The DNA for the CDR3 is TGTGCCAGCAGCCAACTTGACAGCCAAGAGACCCAGTACTTC. The encoded protein is CASSQLDSQETQYF.

This rearrangement joins TRBV24-1 to TRBJ2-5, with D unresolved. Trimming removed 4 bases from V and 7 bases from J, with 6 bases in between. Germline CDR1 KGHDR, CDR2 SFDVKD. CDR3 length: 11 amino acids. CDR3 DNA sequence: TGTGCCACCAGTGACCGGTGGACCCAGTACTTC. The encoded protein is CATSDRWTQYF.

The chain has TRBV19 and TRBJ1-5; D possibly corresponds to TRBD1 (5 bases). V lost 0 bases and J 9 bases, leaving 15 bases between the germline ends. This CDR3 region has 15 residues. CDR1 and CDR2 from the germline V gene are LNHDA and SQIVND (reference sequence). The CDR3 region has the DNA TGTGCCAGTAGTATAGATCGAGCGGGGGACGGGCCCCAGCATTTT. It codes for CASSIDRAGDGPQHF.

The chain couples TRBV9 to TRBJ1-6; the D is unclear. CDR1 SGDLS and CDR2 YYNGEE come from the germline V gene. V gave up 4 bases and J gave up 9 bases, with 11 bases separating them. This CDR3 spans 13 amino acids. CDR3 sequence: CASSPPSGSPLHF. The CDR3 DNA follows: TGTGCCAGCAGCCCCCCCTCGGGTTCACCCCTCCACTTT.

This clone was counted once. The CDR3 sequence is CASSTGPDNTQYF. The CDR3 region has the DNA TGTGCCAGCAGTACAGGGCCCGATAATACGCAGTATTTT. The chain recombines TRBV7-2 with TRBJ2-3, with a possible D match to TRBD1 (6 bases). CDR1 is SGHTA, CDR2 FQGNSA, per germline. The CDR3 contains 13 residues. With 6 bases removed from V and 7 bases from J, the gap between germline ends came to 14 bases. Looking up the rest from reference TRBV7-2 and TRBJ2-3 gives the full variable domain: GAGVSQSPSNKVTEKGKDVELRCDPISGHTALYWYRQSLGQGLEFLIYFQGNSAPDKSGLPSDRFSAERTGGSVSTLTIQRTQQEDSAVYLCASSTGPDNTQYFGPGTRLTVL.

The CDR3 DNA reads TGTGCCAGCAGTTCGGCAGGCCACCCGCCTAACTATGGCTACACCTTC. Amino acids: CASSSAGHPPNYGYTF. The V gene is TRBV28, the J gene TRBJ1-2; D call uncertain. This CDR3 region has 16 residues. The ends were cut back, 4 bases at V and 0 bases at J, with 15 bases in the middle. Germline V gene data show CDR1 as MDHEN and CDR2 as SYDVKM.

V usage is TRBV5-4 and J usage is TRBJ2-7, with 9 bases that match TRBD1. The CDR3 loop spans 13 amino acids. Looked up from germline, CDR1 is SGHNT and CDR2 is YYREEE (reference sequence). V shed 5 bases, J shed 5 bases, and the junction held 5 bases outside the gene matches. The CDR3 here is CASSWTGVDEQYF. The DNA for the CDR3 is TGTGCCAGCAGTTGGACAGGGGTAGACGAGCAGTACTTC.

This clone was seen only once. The chain employs TRBV11-2 and TRBJ1-4, with TRBD1 matching 7 bases. The trim removed 5 bases at V and 5 bases at J, leaving 8 bases unmatched. This CDR3 contains 15 residues. Germline CDR1 SGHAT, CDR2 FQNNGV. The CDR3 DNA reads TGTGCCAGCAGCCGAACGGGACAGACCAATGAAAAACTGTTTTTT. Amino acids: CASSRTGQTNEKLFF. Combining the CDR3 with reference TRBV11-2 and TRBJ1-4 gives the whole variable domain EAGVAQSPRYKIIEKRQSVAFWCNPISGHATLYWYQQILGQGPKLLIQFQNNGVVDDSQLPKDRFSAERLKGVDSTLKIQPAKLEDSAVYLCASSRTGQTNEKLFFGSGTQLSVL.

V and J are TRBV28 and TRBJ1-5; unclear D gene. Germline assignment: CDR1 MDHEN and CDR2 SYDVKM. V lost 5 bases and J lost 3, with 14 bases in between. CDR3 length: 15 residues. CDR3 region: CASSPPGPVNQPQHF. The CDR3 coding sequence is TGTGCCAGCAGTCCCCCTGGGCCGGTCAATCAGCCCCAGCATTTT.